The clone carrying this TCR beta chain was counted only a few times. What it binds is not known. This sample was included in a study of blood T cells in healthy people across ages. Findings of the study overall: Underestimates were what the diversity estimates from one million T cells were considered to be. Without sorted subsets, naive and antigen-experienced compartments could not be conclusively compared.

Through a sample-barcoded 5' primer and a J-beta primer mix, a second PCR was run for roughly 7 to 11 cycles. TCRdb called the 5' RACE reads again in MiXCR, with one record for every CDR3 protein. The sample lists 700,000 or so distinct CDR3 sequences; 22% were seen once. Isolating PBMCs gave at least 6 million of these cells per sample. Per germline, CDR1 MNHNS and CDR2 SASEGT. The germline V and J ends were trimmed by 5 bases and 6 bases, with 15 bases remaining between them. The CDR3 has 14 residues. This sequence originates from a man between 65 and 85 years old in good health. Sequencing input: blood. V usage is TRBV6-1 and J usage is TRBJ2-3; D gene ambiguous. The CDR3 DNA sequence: TGTGCCAGCAGTCTGGAACTGGTGTCGGATACGCAGTATTTT. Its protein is CASSLELVSDTQYF.